This T cell receptor (beta chain) was recovered during a study of regulatory T cells in long-lasting Graves disease (dated by TCRdb to the early 2020s). For context, the study as a whole: To count as having persistent Graves' disease, a patient had to have received antithyroid drug treatment for over 5 years with TSH receptor autoantibodies remaining persistently positive. A total of 33 samples were covered by TCR sequencing, comprising around 13 persistent and around 20 newly diagnosed Graves' disease patients. In the clinical cohort, patients with persistent Graves' disease had used antithyroid drugs for an average of approximately eleven years. The study took place in China and was registered as a clinical trial. Peripheral blood TCR sequencing and RNA sequencing compared persistent Graves' disease patients with newly diagnosed Graves' disease patients. The paper as a whole reports these results and caveats: Only peripheral blood was studied, because thyroid tissue, the primary lesion, was inaccessible. Sequencing and analysis were limited to the TCR beta chain. As a limitation, the authors acknowledged that the small sample size may reduce accuracy. Compared with newly diagnosed patients, persistent Graves' disease patients had lower TCR Shannon entropy and fewer highly expanded clones, which suggests clonal expansion. A larger number of public clonotypes was shared among persistent patients (approximately 2,600) than among newly diagnosed patients (around 970).

Taken with the paper, the label for time point translates to: persistent/refractory GD, antithyroid drugs over 5 years with positive TRAb. RNA was extracted from PBMCs in TRIzol for both TCR sequencing and RNA sequencing. Graves' disease was diagnosed according to American Thyroid Association guidelines. Recruitment of patients was carried out at an endocrinology department in Xi'an, China. Each patient gave about 10 milliliters of peripheral blood, collected in an EDTA anticoagulant tube. PBMCs were isolated by Ficoll Paque Plus density gradient separation without further T cell sorting. An Agilent 2100 Bioanalyzer and agarose gel were used to check RNA quality, and a NanoDrop 2000 was used to measure RNA concentration. Library preparation employed multiplex PCR. The instrument was an Illumina HiSeq 4000. iRepertoire HTBI primers and Arm-PCR amplification of CDR3 regions were used to construct TCR beta libraries. PCR products were gel purified before sequencing. In the original analysis: Across samples, 62 TRBV and around 15 TRBJ segments were identified and used for gene usage analysis of CDR3 amino acid clonotypes. COPE and FqMerger were used to merge the filtered high-quality paired reads into contigs. BLAST was used to align contigs to the IMGT TRBV, TRBD and TRBJ reference genes, and CDR3 was defined following IMGT. Any clonotype with a frequency above 0.1% was counted as a highly expanded clone. Shannon entropy served as the measure of repertoire diversity, while the Gini coefficient captured V-J evenness. A clonotype found in more than one individual was treated as public. Starting from the raw public reads, TCRdb applied fastp trimming at Q25, assembled clones with MiXCR and retained in-frame beta chains. Here each entry gathers all rows of one CDR3 protein and keeps the most common genes and DNA. These V and J calls are TCRdb output, not the study's own analysis. The sample includes approximately 500,000 distinct CDR3 sequences, with about 22% observed a single time. In total, the top ten clones hold 7% to 9% of the sample.

The sample holds one count of this clonotype. This clone's antigen is unknown. One end of the junction varies from germline; a read error may be responsible. Source: peripheral blood mononuclear cells (PBMCs), taken when the disease was refractory, from a patient treated with antithyroid drugs. The sequence was obtained from a female donor with Graves disease.

The bases read TGCGCCAGCAGCTTTAGGGGCCGGGGGTCTGAAGCTCTCTTT. The translation is CASSFRGRGSEALF. The chain was built from TRBV5-1 and TRBJ1-1, with TRBD1 perhaps the D gene, on 5 matching bases. The CDR3 has 14 amino acids, counting the end cysteine and phenylalanine. The DNA shown is the 42-base CDR3, in frame from base 1. Based on the germline V gene, the CDR1 and CDR2 sequences are SGHRS and YFSETQ.